These 27 T cell receptor beta chains were sequenced from one sample in a study of early T cells in non-severe SARS-CoV-2 infection. MiXCR, applied by TCRdb to the 5' RACE reads, yields one record per CDR3 protein. The sample has roughly 75,000 distinct CDR3 sequences; approximately 12% are singletons. Sequencing used whole blood. Every receptor here comes from an adult who was a healthcare worker with PCR-confirmed SARS-CoV-2 infection or an uninfected control (not recorded which).

The chain combines TRBV6-5 with TRBJ2-7; D not certain. Trimming took off 5 bases at V and 5 bases at J, with 10 bases between the two ends. Germline V lookup: CDR1 MNHEY, CDR2 SVGAGI. The CDR3 runs to 12 residues. CDR3 coding DNA: TGTGCCAGCAGTAAGGTTGGGAACGAGCAGTACTTC. Residues: CASSKVGNEQYF.

This rearrangement joins TRBV28 to TRBJ2-6, with D unclear. Trimming removed 10 bases from V and 4 bases from J, with 20 bases in between. The CDR3 has 16 amino acids. Germline V gene lookup returns CDR1 MDHEN and CDR2 SYDVKM. CDR3 coding DNA: TGTGCCACCCGGACGTTAGCCCCACGAGGGGCCAACGTCCTGACTTTC. Translation: CATRTLAPRGANVLTF.

This clonotype showed up just a few times. This chain connects TRBV12-3 or TRBV12-4 to TRBJ2-1; 14 bases match TRBD2. V lost 6 bases, J lost 9 bases, and 10 bases stayed unmatched. The CDR3 covers 16 residues. CDR3 bases: TGTGCCAGCAGATCCGGGACTAGCGGGAGTAAACGTGAGCAGTTCTTC. This sequence encodes CASRSGTSGSKREQFF.

This rearrangement joins TRBV5-1 to TRBJ2-3; tentative D call: TRBD1 (5 bases). This CDR3 has 13 amino acids. Trimming cost V 10 bases and J 0 bases, with 12 bases left between them. Per germline, CDR1 SGHRS and CDR2 YFSETQ. The CDR3 nucleotides are TGCGCCTGCGACAGCCTTAGCACAGATACGCAGTATTTT. It encodes CACDSLSTDTQYF.

In this sample, this clonotype turned up a few times. V gene TRBV6-6 combines with J gene TRBJ1-6; 9 nucleotides agree with TRBD1. The CDR3 covers 15 residues. Germline-derived CDR1 and CDR2 are MNHNY and SVGAGI (reference sequence). J gave up 6 bases and V 4 bases, and 4 bases lay outside the gene matches. This chain's CDR3 is CASSSPDRGNSPLHF. The CDR3 coding sequence is TGTGCCAGCAGTTCCCCGGACAGGGGTAATTCACCCCTCCACTTT.

In this sample, this clonotype turned up many times. The chain combines TRBV19 with TRBJ1-5; D not resolved. V was clipped by 4 bases and J by 5 bases, with 15 bases between them. This CDR3 region has 15 residues. Germline assignment: CDR1 LNHDA and CDR2 SQIVND (reference sequence). The CDR3 sequence: CASSTTAGGHQPQHF. CDR3 sequence (DNA): TGTGCCAGTAGTACCACAGCGGGAGGCCATCAGCCCCAGCATTTT.

This clonotype was recorded a few times. This chain joins TRBV6-5 and TRBJ2-7; 11 bases agree with TRBD2. This CDR3 comprises 18 residues. V dropped 4 bases and J dropped 1; count of bases not matched to a gene: 12. CDR1 is MNHEY, CDR2 SVGAGI, per germline. CDR3 sequence: CASSSDSLAGDFSYEQYF. The CDR3 coding sequence is TGTGCCAGCAGTTCGGACTCACTAGCGGGAGACTTTTCCTACGAGCAGTACTTC.

The sample holds a few counts of this clonotype. This rearrangement joins TRBV12-2 to TRBJ2-7; no check of the table's D call, TRBD2, against the DNA was made. TRBV12-2 is termed a pseudogene. The CDR3 has 15 amino acids. Here the CDR3 DNA reads TGTGCAAGTCGCCCCCCGCGGCAGGGTTCCTACGAGCAGTACTTC. Its protein product is CASRPPRQGSYEQYF.

This clonotype was recorded a few times. The chain combines TRBV20-1 with TRBJ2-5; D gene unclear. The CDR3 is 14 amino acids. Trimming removed 5 bases at V and 4 bases at J, with 17 bases between. Per the germline V gene, CDR1 is DFQATT and CDR2 is SNEGSKA (reference sequence). The CDR3 nucleotides read TGCAGTGCTCAGAATCCCCGGGTAGCAGAGACCCAGTACTTC. This codes for CSAQNPRVAETQYF.

This clonotype occurred many times. The chain is built from TRBV29-1 and TRBJ1-1; D uncertain. CDR1 SQVTM and CDR2 ANQGSEA come from the germline V gene. The CDR3 is 10 amino acids. V was shortened by 5 bases and J by 2 bases, with 3 bases between the two germline ends. For the CDR3, the DNA is TGCAGCGTTCCAAACACTGAAGCTTTCTTT. Residues: CSVPNTEAFF.

The J gene is TRBJ2-1, the V gene TRBV2; TRBD2 matches 12 bases. The CDR3 covers 16 residues. V was pared by 6 bases and J by 8 bases, with 11 bases of the junction left unmatched. Germline V gene sequence: CDR1 SNHLY, CDR2 FYNNEI. The CDR3 sequence: CASRPLRTSGIDEQFF. The CDR3 bases are TGTGCCAGCAGACCCCTTAGGACTAGCGGGATAGATGAGCAGTTCTTC.

This clonotype was counted between two and nine times. This chain links TRBV27 with TRBJ2-5, with a weak D call TRBD1 (5 bases). The CDR3 length is 16 residues. Trimming cost V 6 bases and J 5 bases, with 22 bases left between them. Germline-derived CDR1 and CDR2 are MNHEY and SMNVEV (reference sequence). DNA for the CDR3: TGTGCCAGCAGCTATGCCCCAGGGATGGGGCGGGAGACCCAGTACTTC. This gives the protein CASSYAPGMGRETQYF.

This clonotype appeared a few times. This chain links TRBV9 with TRBJ2-7; weak D call: TRBD2 (6 bases). V dropped 9 bases and J dropped 5 bases, with 21 bases sitting between them. The CDR3 sequence is 14 residues long. Germline CDR1 reads SGDLS; CDR2 reads YYNGEE. The DNA of the CDR3 is TGTGCCACCCCGAGGGAGCGCGGGAACGACGAGCAGTACTTC. It codes for CATPRERGNDEQYF.

This clonotype was recorded a few times. This rearrangement joins TRBV7-7 to TRBJ2-1; D gene unclear. This CDR3 region has 13 residues. V lost 5 bases to trimming and J lost 7 bases, with 12 bases between them. Germline V gene sequence: CDR1 SSHAT, CDR2 FNYEAQ (reference sequence). The CDR3 region is CASSSDSQNEQFF. For the CDR3, the DNA is TGTGCCAGCAGCAGCGACTCCCAGAATGAGCAGTTCTTC.

This chain joins TRBV20-1 and TRBJ2-3; 7 bases line up with TRBD2. Trimming took 0 bases from V and 6 from J; bases not matched to a gene: 6. Germline values: CDR1 DFQATT, CDR2 SNEGSKA (reference sequence). This CDR3 is 14 amino acids long. CDR3 coding DNA: TGCAGTGCTAGAGATCGGTGGGAGGGGGATACGCAGTATTTT. This gives the protein CSARDRWEGDTQYF.

This clonotype was observed at least ten times. The V call is TRBV28, the J call TRBJ2-3, with D possibly being TRBD2 (5 bases). The CDR3 consists of 15 residues. The germline V and J ends were trimmed by 8 bases and 2 bases, with 17 bases remaining between them. The germline V gene has CDR1 MDHEN and CDR2 SYDVKM. As DNA, the CDR3 is TGTGCCAGCCTGAGCCCACTAGTATCCACAGATACGCAGTATTTT. This encodes CASLSPLVSTDTQYF.

The rearrangement links TRBV20-1 to TRBJ2-2, with 14 bases fitting TRBD2. CDR1 and CDR2 from the germline V gene are DFQATT and SNEGSKA (reference sequence). J gave up 7 bases and V 1 base, and 5 bases lay outside the gene matches. CDR3 length equals 16 residues. CDR3 in amino acids: CSARVTSGRAHGELFF. The CDR3 coding sequence is TGCAGTGCTAGAGTGACTAGCGGGAGGGCCCACGGGGAGCTGTTTTTT.

This clonotype was seen ten or more times. The chain combines TRBV20-1 with TRBJ2-5; D remains unclear. Between the trimmed V and J ends, which lost 6 bases and 3 bases, there was a span of 20 bases. The CDR3 is 15 residues long. Germline lookup yields CDR1 DFQATT and CDR2 SNEGSKA (reference sequence). The CDR3, as DNA: TGCAGTGCCAGTAGGCCCGGGCAGACCGAAGAGACCCAGTACTTC. Translating gives CSASRPGQTEETQYF.

This clonotype was seen a handful of times. The chain carries TRBV20-1 and TRBJ2-3; TRBD2 might be the D (5 bases). The CDR3 contains 15 residues. Trimming removed 0 bases at V and 1 base at J, with 11 bases between. CDR1 is DFQATT and CDR2 is SNEGSKA in the germline V gene (reference sequence). The CDR3 bases are TGCAGTGCTAGAGAGTGGGAGATGGGCACAGATACGCAGTATTTT. Translated, it gives CSAREWEMGTDTQYF.

The chain uses TRBV7-2 and TRBJ2-7; TRBD2 matches 9 bases. The CDR3 covers 15 residues. Trimming cost V 1 base and J 4 bases; bases outside gene matches: 5. Germline lookup yields CDR1 SGHTA and CDR2 FQGNSA. CDR3 nucleotides: TGTGCCAGCAGCTTAGAGACTAGCGGAATATACGAGCAGTACTTC. It yields the protein CASSLETSGIYEQYF.

The table lists this clonotype with a few counts. The chain combines TRBV11-2 with TRBJ2-7; no clear D. With 5 bases removed from V and 2 bases from J, the gap between germline ends came to 19 bases. Per the germline V gene, CDR1 is SGHAT and CDR2 is FQNNGV. The CDR3 is 16 amino acids. The CDR3 nucleotides are TGTGCCAGCAGCCCGATAAAGTATGCTCAGACCTACGAGCAGTACTTC. Translation gives CASSPIKYAQTYEQYF.

At least ten counts were recorded for this clonotype. The V call is TRBV29-1, the J call TRBJ2-2; D unclear. Germline CDR1 is SQVTM and CDR2 is ANQGSEA. This CDR3 has 12 amino acids. Trimming took off 4 bases at V and 3 bases at J, with 6 bases between the two ends. CDR3 in amino acids: CSVGLYTGELFF. CDR3 nucleotide sequence: TGCAGCGTTGGGCTTTACACCGGGGAGCTGTTTTTT.

This clonotype was recorded a few times. The gene calls are TRBV28 and TRBJ2-7; maybe TRBD1 (7 bases). CDR3 size: 15 residues. V lost 3 bases to trimming and J lost 1 base, with 13 bases between them. In germline, CDR1 is MDHEN, CDR2 SYDVKM. CDR3 loop: CASSLGGQRSYEQYF. In nucleotides, the CDR3 is TGTGCCAGCAGTTTGGGGGGACAGCGATCCTACGAGCAGTACTTC. Based on the CDR3 plus reference TRBV28 and TRBJ2-7, the full variable domain is DVKVTQSSRYLVKRTGEKVFLECVQDMDHENMFWYRQDPGLGLRLIYFSYDVKMKEKGDIPEGYSVSREKKERFSLILESASTNQTSMYLCASSLGGQRSYEQYFGPGTRLTVT.

This chain uses TRBV5-1 with TRBJ2-5; 7 bases line up with TRBD1. CDR3 length: 14 amino acids. V shed 3 bases, J shed 1 base, and the junction held 3 bases outside the gene matches. CDR1 and CDR2 (germline): SGHRS, YFSETQ. This chain's CDR3 is CASSWGQSQETQYF. The CDR3 DNA is TGCGCCAGCAGCTGGGGACAGTCCCAAGAGACCCAGTACTTC.

V usage is TRBV20-1 and J usage is TRBJ1-3; D gene uncertain. The CDR3 sequence is 14 residues long. In germline, CDR1 is DFQATT, CDR2 SNEGSKA (reference sequence). V was trimmed by 0 bases and J by 0 bases, leaving 6 bases between them. For the CDR3, the DNA is TGCAGTGCTAGAGATCCAGACTCTGGAAACACCATATATTTT. Translating gives CSARDPDSGNTIYF.

This clonotype was recorded at least ten times. The V gene is TRBV18, the J gene TRBJ1-4; D gene unclear. The CDR3 totals 19 residues. The germline V gene has CDR1 KGHSH and CDR2 LQKENI. V shed 3 bases and J shed 8 bases, with 28 bases lying between them. The CDR3 coding sequence is TGTGCCAGCTCACCTCTTGCACGGACCGATAAGGGCAAACGGGAAAAACTGTTTTTT. Amino acid sequence: CASSPLARTDKGKREKLFF. The full variable domain, with the rest looked up from reference TRBV18 and TRBJ1-4, is NAGVMQNPRHLVRRRGQEARLRCSPMKGHSHVYWYRQLPEEGLKFMVYLQKENIIDESGMPKERFSAEFPKEGPSILRIQQVVRGDSAAYFCASSPLARTDKGKREKLFFGSGTQLSVL.

This clonotype was observed a handful of times. The chain joins TRBV7-2 to TRBJ2-4; 10 nucleotides agree with TRBD1. Trimming at V came to 3 bases and at J to 7 bases, leaving 3 bases not matched to a gene. This CDR3 comprises 14 residues. Germline loops: CDR1 SGHTA, CDR2 FQGNSA. The CDR3 nucleotides are TGTGCCAGCAGCTTCAGGACAGGGGGTAACATTCAGTACTTC. Protein sequence: CASSFRTGGNIQYF.